The 2 T cell receptor beta chains listed next were all sequenced from one sample in a study of CD8+CD57+ T cells in acquired aplastic anemia. Flow cytometry had shown expanded CD8+CD57+ cells in the patients chosen for sequencing. The template for TCR beta VDJ and CDR3 sequence profiling was genomic DNA. TCRdb processed the reads anew with MiXCR; each CDR3 protein has one entry. The table records roughly 250,000 distinct CDR3 sequences, approximately 82% of them present only once. Specimen: sorted CD4+, CD8+, or CD8+CD57+ T cells (not recorded which) from PBMCs. The receptors were sampled from a human donor with aplastic anemia.

V and J are TRBV5-6 and TRBJ1-2; possibly TRBD1 for D (5 bases). V shed 6 bases and J shed 7 bases, with 16 bases lying between them. This CDR3 comprises 13 residues. Per germline, CDR1 SGHDT and CDR2 YYEEEE. CDR3 region: CASTHGLTGGYTF. The CDR3 DNA is TGTGCCAGCACCCATGGCCTTACAGGTGGCTACACCTTC. Full variable domain (outside the CDR3, taken from reference TRBV5-6 and TRBJ1-2): DAGVTQSPTHLIKTRGQQVTLRCSPKSGHDTVSWYQQALGQGPQFIFQYYEEEERQRGNFPDRFSGHQFPNYSSELNVNALLLGDSALYLCASTHGLTGGYTFGSGTRLTVV.

The chain recombines TRBV5-5 with TRBJ1-3; D is perhaps TRBD1 (6 bases). The V end lost 4 bases, the J end lost 7 bases, and 15 bases lay between the germline ends. The V gene's germline CDR1 is SGHKS and CDR2 YYEKEE (reference sequence). This CDR3 has 14 residues. The CDR3 coding sequence is TGTGCCAGCAGCCTTAACCAGGGGAGGAACACCATATATTTT. Its translation is CASSLNQGRNTIYF.